The text below deals with one TCR beta chain. Its specificity is not known. Germline V gene sequence: CDR1 MNHEY, CDR2 SVGAGI. The CDR3 has 14 residues. With 6 bases removed from V and 6 bases from J, the gap between germline ends came to 14 bases. No neoadjuvant therapy was given to the selected pancreatic ductal adenocarcinoma patients before their surgery. The sample is drawn from a study of T cells in pancreatic ductal adenocarcinoma. The repertoire was sequenced with immunoSEQ multiplex PCR; TCRdb's copy has only in-frame clones and lacks some. The sample yields approximately 13,000 clones, about nine tenths seen once. Broader study findings: Tumors hold more CD45RO+ effector T cells, which may bias toward lower diversity. Blood had more productive templates and approximately 8-fold more unique clonotypes than tumor. Mean clonality was approximately 0.11 in tumors and about 0.069 in blood, not significantly different. Results skew toward the minority of patients with early-stage disease.

This TCR came from a human donor with pancreatic ductal adenocarcinoma. Material: PBMCs. The chain links TRBV6-5 to TRBJ1-4; D is possibly TRBD1 (6 bases). In nucleotides, the CDR3 is TGTGCCAGCAGCCTTGGACAGTGGGATGAAAAACTGTTTTTT. It translates to CASSLGQWDEKLFF.